This T cell receptor beta chain was profiled in a study of follicular helper T cells after annual influenza vaccination. Study-wide context: Across the 2013-2014, 2014-2015 and 2015-2016 vaccination seasons, some subjects were resampled. Study-level findings and limits: Day 7 ICOS+CD38+ clones later appeared mostly in ICOS-CD38- cTfh. ICOS+CD38+ cTfh clonality change tracked circulating plasmablast frequency change.

V lost 4 bases to trimming and J lost 2 bases, with 7 bases between them. The germline gives CDR1 SGHTA, CDR2 FQGNSA. CDR3 length: 13 amino acids. In regard to this clone: As yet, its antigen is unknown.

TCRdb keeps only in-frame clones here, not all; method: immunoSEQ multiplex PCR. The sample consists of some 11,000 clones, around four fifths of them appearing once. The sequenced sample was CXCR5- memory CD4+ T cells sorted from blood, obtained 6 weeks after influenza vaccination. The clonotype was recovered from an adult who received the influenza vaccine. The chain is built from TRBV7-2 and TRBJ2-3; possibly TRBD1 or TRBD2 for D (5 bases each). The CDR3 region has the DNA TGTGCCAGCAGCTCTGGGACCACAGATACGCAGTATTTT. Encoded protein: CASSSGTTDTQYF.